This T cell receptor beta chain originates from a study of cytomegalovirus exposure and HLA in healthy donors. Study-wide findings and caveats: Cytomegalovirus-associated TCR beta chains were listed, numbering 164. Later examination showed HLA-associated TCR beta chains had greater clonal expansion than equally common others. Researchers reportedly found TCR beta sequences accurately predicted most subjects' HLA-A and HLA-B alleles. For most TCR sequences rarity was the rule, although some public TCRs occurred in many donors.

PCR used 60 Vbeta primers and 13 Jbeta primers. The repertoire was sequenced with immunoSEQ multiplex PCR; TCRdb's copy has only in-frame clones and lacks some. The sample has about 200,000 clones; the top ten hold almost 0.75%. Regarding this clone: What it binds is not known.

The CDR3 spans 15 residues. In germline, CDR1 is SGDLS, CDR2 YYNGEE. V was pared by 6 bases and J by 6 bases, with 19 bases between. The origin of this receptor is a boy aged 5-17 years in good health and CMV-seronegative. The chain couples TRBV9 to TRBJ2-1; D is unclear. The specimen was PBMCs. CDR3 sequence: CASTLGSEPTNEQFF. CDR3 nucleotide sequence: TGTGCCAGCACCCTCGGGTCGGAGCCAACCAATGAGCAGTTCTTC.